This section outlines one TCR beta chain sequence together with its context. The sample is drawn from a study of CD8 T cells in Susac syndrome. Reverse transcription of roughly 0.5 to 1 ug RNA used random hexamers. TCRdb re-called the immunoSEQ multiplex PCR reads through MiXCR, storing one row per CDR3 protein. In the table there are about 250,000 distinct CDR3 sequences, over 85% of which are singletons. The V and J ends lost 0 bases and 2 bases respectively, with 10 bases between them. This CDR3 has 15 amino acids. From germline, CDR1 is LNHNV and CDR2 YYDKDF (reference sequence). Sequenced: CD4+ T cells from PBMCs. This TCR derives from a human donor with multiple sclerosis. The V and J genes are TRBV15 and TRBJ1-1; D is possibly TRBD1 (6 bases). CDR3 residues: CATSRDRRGNTEAFF. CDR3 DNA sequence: TGTGCCACCAGCAGAGATCGCAGGGGAAACACTGAAGCTTTCTTT.